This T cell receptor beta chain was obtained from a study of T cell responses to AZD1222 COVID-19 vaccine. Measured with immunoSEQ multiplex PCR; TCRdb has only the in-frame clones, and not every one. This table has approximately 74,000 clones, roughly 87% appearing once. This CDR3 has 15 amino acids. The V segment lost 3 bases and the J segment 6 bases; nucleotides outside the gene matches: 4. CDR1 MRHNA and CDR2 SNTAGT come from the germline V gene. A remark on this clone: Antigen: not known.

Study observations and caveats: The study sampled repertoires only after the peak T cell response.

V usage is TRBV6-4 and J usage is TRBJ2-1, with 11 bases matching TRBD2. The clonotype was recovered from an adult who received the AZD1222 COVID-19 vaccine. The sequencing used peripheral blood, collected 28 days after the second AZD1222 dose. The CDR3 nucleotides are TGTGCCAGCAGTGAACTAGCGGGAGAGGGCAATGAGCAGTTCTTC. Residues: CASSELAGEGNEQFF.